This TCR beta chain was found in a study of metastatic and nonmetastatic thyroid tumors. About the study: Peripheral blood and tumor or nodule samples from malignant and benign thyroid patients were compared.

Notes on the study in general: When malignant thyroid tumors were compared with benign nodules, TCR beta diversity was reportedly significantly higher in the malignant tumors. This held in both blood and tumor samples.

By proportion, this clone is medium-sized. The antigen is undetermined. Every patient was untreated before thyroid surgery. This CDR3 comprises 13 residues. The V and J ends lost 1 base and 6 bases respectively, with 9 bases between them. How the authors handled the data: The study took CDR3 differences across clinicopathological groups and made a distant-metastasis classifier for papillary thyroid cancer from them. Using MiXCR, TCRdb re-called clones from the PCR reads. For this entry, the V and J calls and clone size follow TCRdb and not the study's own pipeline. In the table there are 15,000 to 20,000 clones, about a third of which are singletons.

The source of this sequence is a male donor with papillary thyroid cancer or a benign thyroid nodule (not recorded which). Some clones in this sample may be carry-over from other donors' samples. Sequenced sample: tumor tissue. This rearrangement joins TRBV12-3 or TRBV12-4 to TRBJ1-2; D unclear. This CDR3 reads CASSLDGENGYTF. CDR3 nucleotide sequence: TGTGCCAGCAGTTTAGATGGGGAGAATGGCTACACCTTC.